This record looks at one T cell receptor beta chain sequence and its context. This record belongs to a study of control samples from healthy donors and cancer patients. Sequencing used immunoSEQ multiplex PCR; TCRdb keeps in-frame clones, though not all of them. The table has fewer than 200,000 clones, over 80% seen once; the top ten hold over 1.1%. Sequenced: blood. The TCR was taken from a man in his late teens or twenties in good health.

The CDR3 nucleotides are TGCGCCAGCAGCTTATCGGAGCAGTACAATGAGCAGTTCTTC. This gives the protein CASSLSEQYNEQFF. This chain connects TRBV5-1 to TRBJ2-1, with D uncertain. V lost 2 bases and J lost 4, with 10 bases in between. Germline V gene lookup returns CDR1 SGHRS and CDR2 YFSETQ. This CDR3 has 14 residues.